One and the same sample provided the 25 T cell receptor beta chains below, sequenced in a study of CD8+CD57+ T cells in acquired aplastic anemia (dated by TCRdb to between 2017 and 2018). This sample was sequenced with an Illumina HiSeq 2000. Genomic DNA was used as template for profiling of TCR beta VDJ combinations and CDR3 sequences. TCRdb redid the processing of the public reads, applying fastp at Q25 and MiXCR, and retained in-frame beta chains. Each entry is one CDR3 protein sequence, shown with its most common DNA and genes. The sample profile shows just over 400,000 distinct CDR3 sequences; roughly 68% of them were found once. Approximately 3.9% of the sample comes from the top ten. Sample: sorted CD4+, CD8+, or CD8+CD57+ T cells (not recorded which) from PBMCs. The origin of the receptors is a human donor in good health, serving as a control.

The chain links TRBV20-1 to TRBJ2-1; weak D call: TRBD1 (5 bases). V was trimmed by 0 bases and J by 8 bases, leaving 8 bases between them. The germline gives CDR1 DFQATT, CDR2 SNEGSKA (reference sequence). This CDR3 is 12 amino acids long. The CDR3 coding sequence is TGCAGTGCTAGAGATCCCAGGGATGAGCAGTTCTTC. Translation gives CSARDPRDEQFF.

V is TRBV19 and J is TRBJ2-7; 11 positions match TRBD1. Germline V lookup: CDR1 LNHDA, CDR2 SQIVND (reference sequence). With 5 bases clipped from V and 3 bases from J, the junction kept 3 bases outside the gene matches. The CDR3 runs to 14 residues. The DNA for the CDR3 is TGTGCCAGTAGTGGGACAGGGGGGAACTACGAGCAGTACTTC. This sequence encodes CASSGTGGNYEQYF.

The genes are TRBV20-1 and TRBJ1-2; perhaps TRBD1 as D (6 bases). There are 16 residues in the CDR3. V was shortened by 5 bases and J by 4 bases, with 23 bases between the two germline ends. CDR1 and CDR2 (germline): DFQATT, SNEGSKA (reference sequence). The CDR3 sequence: CSASPGHRVAGYGYTF. The CDR3 DNA sequence: TGCAGTGCTTCCCCGGGACATAGGGTGGCAGGCTATGGCTACACCTTC.

The DNA of the CDR3 is TGCAGTGCTAGAGTCAGGGCGTTATCAAACTATGGCTACACCTTC. Protein product: CSARVRALSNYGYTF. The chain is built from TRBV20-1 and TRBJ1-2; D is possibly TRBD1 (5 bases). Trimming left V 1 base short and J 2 bases short, with 14 bases between. The CDR3 extends over 15 amino acids. The germline V gene encodes CDR1 DFQATT and CDR2 SNEGSKA (reference sequence).

As to this clonotype: A read error may produce the germline difference seen at one junction end. The rearrangement uses TRBV20-1 and TRBJ1-1; no reliable D call. The CDR3 is 12 residues long. Germline lookup yields CDR1 DFQATT and CDR2 SNEGSKA (reference sequence). This chain's CDR3 is CSAREDTTESFF. CDR3 in DNA: TGCAGTGCTAGAGAAGACACCACTGAATCTTTCTTT.

This chain joins TRBV12-5 and TRBJ2-2; D might be TRBD2 (6 bases). This CDR3 has 17 residues. The V gene's germline CDR1 is LGHNT and CDR2 FRNRAP. V was pared by 3 bases and J by 0 bases, with 14 bases between. The CDR3 loop reads CASGLSGDPANTGELFF. The CDR3 coding sequence is TGTGCTAGTGGTTTATCGGGGGACCCGGCGAACACCGGGGAGCTGTTTTTT. Filled out from reference TRBV12-5 and TRBJ2-2, the complete variable domain reads DARVTQTPRHKVTEMGQEVTMRCQPILGHNTVFWYRQTMMQGLELLAYFRNRAPLDDSGMPKDRFSAEMPDATLATLKIQPSEPRDSAVYFCASGLSGDPANTGELFFGEGSRLTVL.

About this clonotype: A read error is likely, as this CDR3 ends without the conserved phenylalanine or tryptophan. The limits of the CDR3 on the DNA are not certain, so only TCRdb's listed CDR3 is given. The gene calls are TRBV2 and TRBJ2-7; TRBD1 reflects the table's D call only, with no check against the DNA. With termini counted, the CDR3 has 16 amino acids. Germline CDR1 SNHLY, CDR2 FYNNEI. CDR3 in amino acids: CASSEPNRNQPQQLGD.

V is TRBV12-3 or TRBV12-4 and J is TRBJ1-2, with 10 bases matching TRBD1. CDR3 length equals 14 residues. After removal of 8 bases from V and 7 bases from J, the junction contained 10 bases not matched to a gene. CDR3 sequence reads: CASASKRQGAGYTF. The CDR3 region has the DNA TGTGCCAGCGCTTCGAAAAGACAGGGGGCTGGCTACACCTTC.

This clonotype was seen a handful of times. The chain joins TRBV19 to TRBJ2-5; 8 positions agree with TRBD2. V lost 1 base to trimming and J lost 2 bases; unmatched junction nucleotides: 3. This CDR3 contains 15 residues. The V gene's germline CDR1 is LNHDA and CDR2 SQIVND (reference sequence). In DNA, the CDR3 is TGTGCCAGTAGTATAGCGAGCGGGGGACAAGAGACCCAGTACTTC. Its translation: CASSIASGGQETQYF.

V is TRBV4-3 and J is TRBJ2-1; perhaps TRBD1 as D (5 bases). There are 15 residues in the CDR3. Per the germline V gene, CDR1 is LGHNA and CDR2 is YSLEER. V lost 0 bases to trimming and J lost 7 bases, with 13 bases between them. CDR3 sequence: CASSQESRVHNEQFF. CDR3 nucleotides: TGCGCCAGCAGCCAAGAGAGCAGGGTACATAATGAGCAGTTCTTC.

This chain uses TRBV12-3 or TRBV12-4 with TRBJ2-2; 7 bases match TRBD1. This CDR3 is 16 amino acids long. V lost 3 bases, J lost 0 bases, and 4 bases stayed unmatched. The CDR3 protein is CASSFRDSTNTGELFF. In DNA, the CDR3 is TGTGCCAGCAGTTTCCGGGACAGTACGAACACCGGGGAGCTGTTTTTT.

The chain has TRBV10-3 and TRBJ2-4; D not resolved. The CDR3 runs to 12 residues. Trimming pared 3 bases from V and 12 bases from J, leaving 12 bases between. CDR1 and CDR2 (germline): ENHRY, SYGVKD. CDR3 bases: TGTGCCATCAGTGATACCAGGAGCAATCAGTACTTC. Translating gives CAISDTRSNQYF.

A word on this clonotype: A read error may produce the germline difference seen at one junction end. The rearrangement joins TRBV7-8 to TRBJ1-1, with TRBD1 as a possible D gene (5 bases). CDR3 length: 14 amino acids. CDR1 is SGHVS and CDR2 is FQNEAQ in the germline V gene. The DNA for the CDR3 is TGTGCCAGCAGTGAACAGGCTAGGGGCACTGAAGCCTTCTTT. Translating it yields CASSEQARGTEAFF.

This clonotype was detected many times. The chain carries TRBV6-2 or TRBV6-3 and TRBJ2-5; D may correspond to TRBD1 or TRBD2 (5 bases each). Trimming shortened V by 4 bases and J by 0 bases, and 15 bases separated the two germline ends. Germline lookup yields CDR1 MNHEY and CDR2 SVGEGT. The CDR3 contains 16 residues. The CDR3: CASSLGLAAYQETQYF. The CDR3 coding sequence is TGTGCCAGCAGTTTGGGGCTAGCAGCGTACCAAGAGACCCAGTACTTC.

This clonotype has a count of ten or more. The chain uses TRBV10-1 and TRBJ1-1; TRBD1 aligns across 7 bases. J lost 6 bases, V lost 3 bases, and 7 bases had no gene match. The CDR3 sequence is 14 residues long. Looked up from germline, CDR1 is WNHNN and CDR2 is SYGVQD (reference sequence). CDR3 sequence: CASSESGGDSEAFF. The DNA of the CDR3 is TGCGCCAGCAGTGAATCAGGGGGTGACTCTGAAGCTTTCTTT.

On this clonotype: A much more abundant neighbour one base away suggests this may be a read error. This rearrangement joins TRBV6-1 to TRBJ1-5; D uncertain. The germline V and J ends were trimmed by 8 bases and 7 bases, with 15 bases remaining between them. The CDR3 has 13 amino acids. Germline values: CDR1 MNHNS, CDR2 SASEGT. The CDR3 loop reads CASVGMLGQPQHF. The CDR3 DNA is TGTGCCAGCGTAGGGATGTTGGGGCAGCCCCAGCATTTT.

About this clonotype: Compared with germline, one end of the junction differs, possibly owing to a read error. The chain employs TRBV9 and TRBJ2-3; TRBD1 might be the D (5 bases). Germline CDR1 and CDR2: SGDLS and YYNGEE. CDR3 length: 14 amino acids. Written as DNA, the CDR3 is TGTGCCAGCAGCTTTTCGGTAGGGGCTGAAACGCTGTATTTT. It encodes CASSFSVGAETLYF.

The rearrangement links TRBV7-2 to TRBJ1-2; unclear D gene. Trimming removed 5 bases from V and 11 bases from J, with 24 bases in between. The CDR3 totals 15 residues. Germline CDR1 and CDR2: SGHTA and FQGNSA. CDR3 in amino acids: CASSPGPAPTNYYTF. Written as DNA, the CDR3 is TGTGCCAGCAGCCCCGGCCCGGCACCTACTAACTATTACACCTTC.

This chain uses TRBV20-1 with TRBJ2-7; TRBD1 might be the D (6 bases). This CDR3 is built from 11 residues. The ends were cut back, 5 bases at V and 9 bases at J, with 14 bases in the middle. Germline V gene lookup returns CDR1 DFQATT and CDR2 SNEGSKA (reference sequence). The CDR3 region has the DNA TGCAGTGCTGGGGACACAGATACGCAGTACTTC. Translated, it gives CSAGDTDTQYF.

Here the CDR3 reads CATQNDGGYTYTF. CDR3 DNA: TGTGCCACACAAAACGACGGAGGGTATACCTACACCTTC. The V call is TRBV7-2, the J call TRBJ2-3, with D unclear. The closer fit of TRBJ1-2 to the DNA end suggests the J call may be wrong. The CDR3 spans 13 residues. Per the germline V gene, CDR1 is SGHTA and CDR2 is FQGNSA.

The V gene is TRBV12-5, the J gene TRBJ1-6; 10 bases line up with TRBD1. Germline CDR1 is LGHNT and CDR2 is FRNRAP. The CDR3 length is 15 residues. V was pared by 9 bases and J by 10 bases, with 12 bases of the junction left unmatched. The CDR3 spells CASGVPGQGRSPLHF. In DNA form, the CDR3 reads TGTGCTAGCGGCGTACCGGGACAGGGGAGGTCACCCCTCCACTTT.

The rearrangement links TRBV6-5 to TRBJ2-7; TRBD2 matches 7 bases. The end of the DNA is better explained by TRBJ2-1, so the J call may be wrong. This CDR3 has 13 amino acids. Germline V gene data show CDR1 as MNHEY and CDR2 as SVGAGI. The CDR3: CASKGRGDNEQFF. Written as DNA, the CDR3 is TGTGCCAGCAAAGGCCGGGGGGACAATGAGCAGTTCTTC.

Concerning this clonotype: No conserved phenylalanine or tryptophan is present at the end of the CDR3, so a read error is the likely explanation. It is unclear where the CDR3 begins or ends on the DNA, so no DNA is shown, and the CDR3 is as TCRdb lists it. The V call is TRBV9, the J call TRBJ1-5; the D call TRBD1 from the table was never checked on the DNA. Ends included, the CDR3 has 13 residues. Germline assignment: CDR1 SGDLS and CDR2 YYNGEE. CDR3 sequence reads: CASSRGQGGRLHL.

The chain recombines TRBV7-9 with TRBJ1-2; possible D gene TRBD1, 6 bases. Deletions cut 9 bases from V and 2 bases from J, with 25 bases between. The CDR3 extends over 17 amino acids. Germline V lookup: CDR1 SEHNR, CDR2 FQNEAQ (reference sequence). Here the CDR3 DNA reads TGTGCCAGTACCCCCGGAGGGGGTAGGGCTCGCAACTATGGCTACACCTTC. This encodes CASTPGGGRARNYGYTF.

This clonotype was picked up many times. The V and J genes are TRBV3-1 and TRBJ2-5; D is undetermined. V lost 4 bases, J lost 2 bases, and 5 bases lay in between. The CDR3 has 12 amino acids. Germline-derived CDR1 and CDR2 are LGHDT and YNNKEL (reference sequence). The CDR3 loop is CASSPRQETQYF. CDR3 coding DNA: TGTGCCAGCAGCCCAAGACAAGAGACCCAGTACTTC.